This is a list of T cell receptor beta chains from one sample in a study of shared clonotypes between healthy human individuals. Repertoires were generated with immunoSEQ multiplex PCR, while TCRdb's copy carries only in-frame clones and drops some. Among roughly 500,000 clones listed, 79% were seen once. The source material was PBMCs. The source is a woman aged 40 to 50 in good health. Some clones in this sample may be carry-over from other donors' samples. Each CDR3 is given with its conserved first and last residue. The D gene is left open where the match is weak. Clone size, where shown, is once, few, many, or a class for clones that have expanded.

V: TRBV7-2; J: TRBJ2-7; D: .; size: .; CDR3: CASSLDWDRYEQYF; DNA: TGTGCCAGCAGCTTAGATTGGGACCGCTACGAGCAGTACTTC
V: TRBV15; J: TRBJ2-7; D: .; size: .; CDR3: CATSRDHGPSWSSYEQYF; DNA: TGTGCCACCAGCAGAGATCATGGTCCTAGCTGGAGCTCCTACGAGCAGTACTTC
V: TRBV6-5; J: TRBJ1-2; D: TRBD1; size: .; CDR3: CASSYAWEEGAGGYTF; DNA: TGTGCCAGCAGTTACGCCTGGGAGGAGGGGGCGGGTGGCTACACCTTC
V: TRBV11-2; J: TRBJ2-1; D: TRBD2; size: few; CDR3: CASSSWGGSGGDEQFF; DNA: TGTGCCAGCAGCTCCTGGGGCGGGAGCGGGGGCGATGAGCAGTTCTTC
V: TRBV29-1; J: TRBJ2-7; D: .; size: .; CDR3: CSAWANEQYF; DNA: TGCAGCGCTTGGGCTAACGAGCAGTACTTC
V: TRBV11-3; J: TRBJ2-2; D: .; size: .; CDR3: CASSLEGNTGELFF; DNA: TGTGCCAGCAGCTTAGAAGGAAACACCGGGGAGCTGTTTTTT
V: TRBV29-1; J: TRBJ2-7; D: TRBD2; size: .; CDR3: CSVEGTSGGLVQYF; DNA: TGCAGCGTTGAGGGGACTAGCGGGGGCCTGGTGCAGTACTTC
V: TRBV15; J: TRBJ2-7; D: TRBD1; size: .; CDR3: CATSPAGTAVAYEQYF; DNA: TGTGCCACCAGCCCGGCCGGGACAGCAGTAGCCTACGAGCAGTACTTC
V: TRBV2; J: TRBJ2-5; D: .; size: .; CDR3: CASGRRQPQETQYF; DNA: TGTGCCAGCGGGAGGCGACAGCCCCAAGAGACCCAGTACTTC
V: TRBV6-1; J: TRBJ1-1; D: .; size: .; CDR3: CASNAVGLNTEAFF; DNA: TGTGCCAGCAATGCGGTGGGGCTGAACACTGAAGCTTTCTTT
V: TRBV11-2; J: TRBJ2-5; D: TRBD2; size: once; CDR3: CASSPLFRESGREETQYF; DNA: TGTGCCAGCAGCCCCCTGTTCAGGGAAAGCGGGAGAGAAGAGACCCAGTACTTC
V: TRBV11-2; J: TRBJ2-7; D: TRBD2; size: .; CDR3: CASSAGLAGLRYEQYF; DNA: TGTGCCAGCAGCGCAGGACTAGCGGGACTGCGCTACGAGCAGTACTTC
V: TRBV2; J: TRBJ2-3; D: TRBD2; size: once; CDR3: CASTRTSGILHSTDTQYF; DNA: TGTGCCAGCACCAGAACTAGCGGGATACTCCATAGCACAGATACGCAGTATTTT
V: TRBV7-6; J: TRBJ2-1; D: .; size: .; CDR3: CASSLEGGNEQFF; DNA: TGTGCCAGCAGCTTAGAAGGGGGGAATGAGCAGTTCTTC
V: TRBV27; J: TRBJ2-1; D: TRBD1; size: .; CDR3: CASNRGNEQFF; DNA: TGTGCCAGCAACAGGGGTAATGAGCAGTTCTTC
V: TRBV25-1; J: TRBJ2-7; D: .; size: few; CDR3: CASTPPLGSGYEQYF; DNA: TGTGCCAGCACCCCCCCACTGGGGAGCGGATACGAGCAGTACTTC
V: TRBV10-3; J: TRBJ1-2; D: .; size: .; CDR3: CAISEDLNYGYTF; DNA: TGTGCCATCAGTGAGGATCTGAACTATGGCTACACCTTC
V: TRBV28; J: TRBJ2-7; D: TRBD1; size: .; CDR3: CASSLPWDRRQYF; DNA: TGTGCCAGCAGTTTACCCTGGGACAGGCGGCAGTACTTC
V: TRBV11-3; J: TRBJ2-1; D: TRBD2; size: .; CDR3: CASSLRLAEYNEQFF; DNA: TGTGCCAGCAGCCTCCGACTAGCAGAATACAATGAGCAGTTCTTC
V: TRBV7-3; J: TRBJ2-7; D: .; size: .; CDR3: CASSLNAASYEQYF; DNA: TGTGCCAGCAGCTTAAACGCGGCCTCCTACGAGCAGTACTTC
V: TRBV5-1; J: TRBJ2-2; D: .; size: .; CDR3: CASQEQPSTGELFF; DNA: TGCGCCAGCCAAGAGCAACCTAGCACCGGGGAGCTGTTTTTT
V: TRBV7-2; J: TRBJ2-1; D: TRBD2; size: .; CDR3: CASSLSLIAGSSYNEQFF; DNA: TGTGCCAGCAGCTTATCCCTGATAGCGGGCAGCTCCTACAATGAGCAGTTCTTC
V: TRBV19; J: TRBJ2-7; D: .; size: .; CDR3: CASSIGSRSYEQYF; DNA: TGTGCCAGTAGTATAGGGTCCAGATCCTACGAGCAGTACTTC
V: TRBV9; J: TRBJ2-7; D: TRBD2; size: .; CDR3: CASSVASGNSYEQYF; DNA: TGTGCCAGCAGCGTAGCTAGCGGGAACTCCTACGAGCAGTACTTC
V: TRBV10-2; J: TRBJ1-4; D: .; size: .; CDR3: CASSGTGINEKLFF; DNA: TGCGCCAGCAGTGGTACAGGGATAAATGAAAAACTGTTTTTT
V: TRBV30; J: TRBJ1-5; D: .; size: .; CDR3: CAWTSGRGNQPQHF; DNA: TGTGCCTGGACCTCAGGCCGGGGCAATCAGCCCCAGCATTTT
V: TRBV19; J: TRBJ2-7; D: .; size: .; CDR3: CASNTPGTGSYEQYF; DNA: TGTGCCAGTAATACTCCGGGAACAGGGTCCTACGAGCAGTACTTC
V: TRBV19; J: TRBJ1-5; D: TRBD1; size: .; CDR3: CASSITRGTDYNQPQHF; DNA: TGTGCCAGTAGTATAACCAGAGGGACAGACTACAATCAGCCCCAGCATTTT
V: TRBV11-2; J: TRBJ1-1; D: .; size: .; CDR3: CASSLDRTSSGTEAFF; DNA: TGTGCCAGCAGCTTAGATCGGACCTCCAGCGGCACTGAAGCTTTCTTT
V: TRBV5-1; J: TRBJ2-5; D: .; size: .; CDR3: CASSQEASETQYF; DNA: TGCGCCAGCAGCCAAGAAGCCTCAGAGACCCAGTACTTC
V: TRBV7-9; J: TRBJ1-1; D: .; size: .; CDR3: CASSPSGGNTEAFF; DNA: TGTGCCAGCAGCCCCTCGGGGGGGAACACTGAAGCTTTCTTT
V: TRBV5-1; J: TRBJ2-7; D: TRBD1; size: .; CDR3: CASSLLFGSMGTGGYEQYF; DNA: TGCGCCAGCAGCTTGTTATTCGGGTCCATGGGAACAGGGGGGTACGAGCAGTACTTC
V: TRBV5-4; J: TRBJ2-2; D: .; size: once; CDR3: CASSLGGGWLATGELFF; DNA: TGTGCCAGCAGCTTGGGGGGAGGATGGCTCGCCACCGGGGAGCTGTTTTTT
V: TRBV7-2; J: TRBJ2-4; D: TRBD2; size: .; CDR3: CASSLGGGSWDIQYF; DNA: TGTGCCAGCAGCTTAGGGGGCGGGAGTTGGGACATTCAGTACTTC
V: TRBV19; J: TRBJ2-3; D: .; size: .; CDR3: CASSKSTDTQYF; DNA: TGTGCCAGCTCCAAGAGCACAGATACGCAGTATTTT
V: TRBV15; J: TRBJ1-2; D: .; size: many; CDR3: CATSRVGDIEAYGYTF; DNA: TGTGCCACCAGCAGAGTAGGGGACATCGAGGCCTATGGCTACACCTTC
V: TRBV5-4; J: TRBJ2-2; D: .; size: once; CDR3: CASSLAGAHTGELFF; DNA: TGTGCCAGCAGCTTGGCGGGCGCCCACACCGGGGAGCTGTTTTTT
V: TRBV7-2; J: TRBJ1-2; D: .; size: few; CDR3: CASSLVVGGNYGYTF; DNA: TGTGCCAGCAGCTTAGTAGTTGGAGGGAACTATGGCTACACCTTC
V: TRBV9; J: TRBJ2-6; D: TRBD2; size: .; CDR3: CASTAPGTTEYSGANVLTF; DNA: TGTGCCAGCACGGCCCCCGGGACTACAGAATACTCTGGGGCCAACGTCCTGACTTTC
V: TRBV29-1; J: TRBJ2-2; D: TRBD1; size: many; CDR3: CSVGTGGNTGELFF; DNA: TGCAGCGTCGGGACAGGGGGGAACACCGGGGAGCTGTTTTTT
V: TRBV30; J: TRBJ1-5; D: TRBD1; size: few; CDR3: CAWRDRGEQPQHF; DNA: TGTGCCTGGAGAGACAGGGGGGAACAGCCCCAGCATTTT
V: TRBV5-8; J: TRBJ2-1; D: .; size: .; CDR3: CASSYRGGNEQFF; DNA: TGTGCCAGCAGCTACAGGGGGGGGAATGAGCAGTTCTTC
V: TRBV5-4; J: TRBJ1-1; D: TRBD1; size: once; CDR3: CASSFGQGGRAPLKAFF; DNA: TGTGCCAGCAGCTTCGGACAGGGAGGGAGAGCCCCACTGAAAGCTTTCTTT
V: TRBV9; J: TRBJ1-5; D: .; size: .; CDR3: CASSVGRGDQPQHF; DNA: TGTGCCAGCAGCGTAGGTAGGGGGGATCAGCCCCAGCATTTT
V: TRBV27; J: TRBJ1-4; D: TRBD1; size: .; CDR3: CASSNLGQGGEKLFF; DNA: TGTGCCAGCAGTAACCTCGGACAGGGCGGTGAAAAACTGTTTTTT
V: TRBV7-2; J: TRBJ2-1; D: TRBD1; size: .; CDR3: CASSFDRGNYNEQFF; DNA: TGTGCCAGCAGCTTCGACAGGGGAAACTACAATGAGCAGTTCTTC
V: TRBV27; J: TRBJ2-3; D: TRBD1; size: .; CDR3: CASSWTGDGTDTQYF; DNA: TGTGCCAGCAGTTGGACAGGGGATGGCACAGATACGCAGTATTTT
V: TRBV7-3; J: TRBJ2-5; D: TRBD2; size: once; CDR3: CASSPRAGDQETQYF; DNA: TGTGCCAGCAGCCCCCGTGCGGGGGACCAAGAGACCCAGTACTTC
V: TRBV28; J: TRBJ2-7; D: .; size: .; CDR3: CASSLLVYEQYF; DNA: TGTGCCAGCAGTTTATTAGTCTACGAGCAGTACTTC
V: TRBV5-1; J: TRBJ2-7; D: .; size: .; CDR3: CASSVGPGLEYEQYF; DNA: TGCGCCAGCAGCGTGGGCCCGGGACTCGAATACGAGCAGTACTTC
V: TRBV5-6; J: TRBJ1-5; D: .; size: .; CDR3: CASSLGGGYQPQHF; DNA: TGTGCCAGCAGCTTGGGAGGGGGATATCAGCCCCAGCATTTT
V: TRBV27; J: TRBJ1-1; D: .; size: .; CDR3: CASSTGAFVLRTNTEAFF; DNA: TGTGCCAGCAGCACCGGGGCCTTCGTACTTCGGACGAACACTGAAGCTTTCTTT
V: TRBV5-5; J: TRBJ2-7; D: .; size: .; CDR3: CASSFNSYEQYF; DNA: TGTGCCAGCAGCTTTAATTCCTACGAGCAGTACTTC
V: TRBV7-9; J: TRBJ1-2; D: TRBD1; size: .; CDR3: CASSFRTGGTIMDGYTF; DNA: TGTGCCAGCAGCTTTCGGACAGGGGGCACCATCATGGATGGCTACACCTTC
V: TRBV11-2; J: TRBJ2-7; D: TRBD1; size: .; CDR3: CASSSRTGLTDYEQYF; DNA: TGTGCCAGCAGCTCCCGGACAGGCTTGACGGACTACGAGCAGTACTTC
V: TRBV27; J: TRBJ1-4; D: .; size: .; CDR3: CASSLFRTNEKLFF; DNA: TGTGCCAGCAGTTTATTCCGAACTAATGAAAAACTGTTTTTT